Listed here are 28 T cell receptor beta chains from one sample, sequenced in a study of T cells in Graves' hyperthyroidism and ophthalmopathy. RNA transcripts yielded amplified TCR beta CDR3 regions. HTBI primers were the set used in a first-round RT-PCR of the TCR CDR3. MiXCR, run by TCRdb on the multiplex PCR reads, gives a single entry per CDR3 protein. The sample contains around 690,000 distinct CDR3 sequences, about 18% of which appear only once. What was sequenced was blood. These receptors all come from a man aged 50 to 60 with Graves' hyperthyroidism.

There are a few counts of this clonotype. The V gene is TRBV28, the J gene TRBJ2-7; D might be TRBD1 or TRBD2, each matching 6 bases. The germline CDR1 and CDR2 sequences are MDHEN and SYDVKM. The CDR3 sequence is 12 residues long. V was clipped by 7 bases and J by 8 bases, with 15 bases between them. CDR3 protein: CASTIGGPKQYF. CDR3 coding DNA: TGTGCCAGCACCATTGGGGGGCCTAAGCAGTACTTC.

The chain links TRBV5-1 to TRBJ1-1; no clear D. V gave up 0 bases and J gave up 0 bases, with 9 bases separating them. In germline, CDR1 is SGHRS, CDR2 YFSETQ. The length of the CDR3 is 15 residues. The CDR3 coding sequence is TGCGCCAGCAGCTTGGGGTTAGGCATGAACACTGAAGCTTTCTTT. Translation gives CASSLGLGMNTEAFF.

V gene TRBV20-1 combines with J gene TRBJ2-1; TRBD2 agrees at 11 bases. The germline V gene encodes CDR1 DFQATT and CDR2 SNEGSKA (reference sequence). The CDR3 loop spans 14 amino acids. The J segment lost 9 bases and the V segment lost 3 bases, leaving 7 bases of the junction unmatched. CDR3 nucleotide sequence: TGCAGTGCTAGGGTAGCGGGAGGGCCCGGTGAGCAGTTCTTC. Translation: CSARVAGGPGEQFF.

This clonotype was recorded a few times. The V call is TRBV3-1, the J call TRBJ2-7, with no clear D. The CDR3 spans 14 residues. The V and J ends lost 4 bases and 5 bases respectively, with 15 bases between them. Germline lookup yields CDR1 LGHDT and CDR2 YNNKEL (reference sequence). The CDR3 DNA follows: TGTGCCAGCAGCCCTCCGCTCCCTTTAAACGAGCAGTACTTC. It yields the protein CASSPPLPLNEQYF.

The chain combines TRBV4-3 with TRBJ2-1, with 9 bases fitting TRBD2. The V and J ends lost 4 bases and 1 base, in that order; junction bases with no gene match: 17. This CDR3 has 20 amino acids. CDR1 and CDR2 (germline): LGHNA, YSLEER. CDR3 DNA sequence: TGCGCCAGCAGCCTCCTTCCTATAGCGGGAGTGGTTCGATCCTACAATGAGCAGTTCTTC. It specifies CASSLLPIAGVVRSYNEQFF.

This clonotype was seen at least ten times. The genes are TRBV13 and TRBJ1-4; 10 bases align to TRBD1. This CDR3 comprises 15 residues. CDR1 and CDR2 (germline): PRHDT, FYEKMQ (reference sequence). J lost 7 bases, V lost 4 bases, and 6 bases had no gene match. In nucleotides, the CDR3 is TGTGCCAGCAGCTCCCCCCGGACAGGGGGTGAAAAACTGTTTTTT. Translating gives CASSSPRTGGEKLFF.

In this sample, this clonotype turned up many times. The chain carries TRBV19 and TRBJ1-1, with a possible D match to TRBD1 (5 bases). The CDR3 covers 16 residues. Germline CDR1 and CDR2: LNHDA and SQIVND (reference sequence). Trimming removed 2 bases at V and 3 bases at J, with 16 bases between. DNA of the CDR3: TGTGCCAGTAGTATATTAGGGAACAGGCTCGACACTGAAGCTTTCTTT. Translating it yields CASSILGNRLDTEAFF.

The rearrangement links TRBV5-6 to TRBJ1-2; no clear D gene. The germline V gene encodes CDR1 SGHDT and CDR2 YYEEEE. With 6 bases removed from V and 2 bases from J, the gap between germline ends came to 11 bases. The CDR3 has 13 residues. CDR3 protein: CASTARRNYGYTF. The DNA for the CDR3 is TGTGCCAGCACCGCTAGGAGGAACTATGGCTACACCTTC.

This clonotype was picked up many times. This chain connects TRBV20-1 to TRBJ2-5, with TRBD2 matching over 10 bases. CDR1 is DFQATT, CDR2 SNEGSKA, per germline (reference sequence). The V gene end was trimmed by 5 bases and the J gene end by 4 bases; junction bases not matched to a gene: 7. The CDR3 covers 14 residues. CDR3 DNA sequence: TGCAGTGCTCTCCGGACTAGCGGCGGAGAGACCCAGTACTTC. Translation: CSALRTSGGETQYF.

The J gene is TRBJ1-2, the V gene TRBV12-3 or TRBV12-4; no clear D. The germline V and J ends were trimmed by 2 bases and 4 bases, with 8 bases remaining between them. The CDR3 runs to 13 residues. In nucleotides, the CDR3 is TGTGCCAGCAGTTTAATAGGTGGCTATGGCTACACCTTC. Protein: CASSLIGGYGYTF.

This chain connects TRBV30 to TRBJ1-2; TRBD1 matches 7 bases. The CDR3 consists of 19 residues. J gave up 5 bases and V 2 bases, and 23 bases lay outside the gene matches. Germline CDR1 is GTSNPN and CDR2 is SVGIG (reference sequence). The CDR3, as DNA: TGTGCCTGGAGTACTTCGCGAGTAAGCAGGGGGTCAACGTGGTATGGCTACACCTTC. Encoded protein: CAWSTSRVSRGSTWYGYTF.

Many counts were recorded for this clonotype. The chain carries TRBV20-1 and TRBJ2-5; D gene ambiguous. V lost 3 bases and J lost 3, with 5 bases in between. The CDR3 spans 11 residues. Germline V lookup: CDR1 DFQATT, CDR2 SNEGSKA (reference sequence). This CDR3 reads CSASWEETQYF. The CDR3 bases are TGCAGTGCTAGCTGGGAAGAGACCCAGTACTTC.

This clonotype has only one observation. One end of the junction varies from germline; a read error may be responsible. This chain joins TRBV9 and TRBJ1-2; TRBD1 might be the D (5 bases). This CDR3 spans 15 amino acids. Germline V CDR1 and CDR2: SGDLS, YYNGEE. The CDR3 is CASSVQGSGGDGHTF. CDR3 DNA: TGTGCCAGCAGCGTTCAGGGTTCGGGGGGTGATGGCCACACCTTC.

This clonotype was found many times. The J gene is TRBJ2-3, the V gene TRBV11-2; 7 bases line up with TRBD2. This CDR3 has 16 amino acids. The V and J ends lost 5 bases and 3 bases, in that order; junction bases with no gene match: 11. Germline CDR1 and CDR2: SGHAT and FQNNGV. CDR3 nucleotides: TGTGCCAGCAGCCCTAGTCCTGGTAGCGGGACAGATACGCAGTATTTT. Protein product: CASSPSPGSGTDTQYF.

This clonotype was observed a few times. The chain has TRBV14 and TRBJ2-7, with D tentatively TRBD1 or TRBD2 (5 bases each). Germline-derived CDR1 and CDR2 are SGHDN and FVKESK. The length of the CDR3 is 15 residues. V dropped 4 bases and J dropped 4 bases, with 17 bases sitting between them. The CDR3 DNA sequence: TGTGCCAGCAGCCTCGGGACGGGTTCCCTTTACGAGCAGTACTTC. Its protein product is CASSLGTGSLYEQYF.

This clonotype was picked up many times. The chain links TRBV11-2 to TRBJ2-1, with D tentatively TRBD1 (6 bases). The CDR3 runs 17 residues. Deletions cut 0 bases from V and 4 bases from J, with 16 bases between. Germline V CDR1 and CDR2: SGHAT, FQNNGV. CDR3 in amino acids: CASSLDLTRGPYNEQFF. For the CDR3, the DNA is TGTGCCAGCAGCTTAGATCTCACCAGGGGCCCATACAATGAGCAGTTCTTC.

This clonotype has just a few counts. This chain connects TRBV7-8 to TRBJ2-2; 9 bases match TRBD2. The germline V gene encodes CDR1 SGHVS and CDR2 FQNEAQ. The V gene end was trimmed by 3 bases and the J gene end by 5 bases; junction bases not matched to a gene: 4. The CDR3 is 15 amino acids. The CDR3 loop is CASSFTAGGTGELFF. CDR3 DNA sequence: TGTGCCAGCAGCTTTACAGCGGGAGGAACCGGGGAGCTGTTTTTT.

This clonotype has at least ten counts. The chain is built from TRBV5-1 and TRBJ1-1, with 7 bases aligning to TRBD1. The CDR3 has 14 amino acids. The V segment lost 5 bases and the J segment 0 bases; nucleotides outside the gene matches: 4. Germline CDR1 is SGHRS and CDR2 is YFSETQ. CDR3 nucleotides: TGCGCCAGCAGGCTGGACAGGATGAACACTGAAGCTTTCTTT. Protein sequence: CASRLDRMNTEAFF.

This rearrangement joins TRBV6-2 or TRBV6-3 to TRBJ2-7; D is perhaps TRBD2 (6 bases). Trimming pared 0 bases from V and 7 bases from J, leaving 13 bases between. Per the germline V gene, CDR1 is MNHEY and CDR2 is SVGEGT. This CDR3 has 14 amino acids. The CDR3 spells CASSYSETRDEQYF. The CDR3, as DNA: TGTGCCAGCAGTTACTCTGAGACTAGAGATGAGCAGTACTTC.

This clonotype showed up many times. One junction end does not reproduce the germline sequence, and a read error may be involved. The V and J genes are TRBV5-1 and TRBJ2-3; 14 bases match TRBD2. This CDR3 comprises 16 residues. CDR1 is SGHRS, CDR2 YFSETQ, per germline. The DNA for the CDR3 is TGTGCCAGCAGCTTAGGACTAGCGGGAGGTACAGATACGCAGTATTTT. Protein product: CASSLGLAGGTDTQYF.

In its sample, this clonotype was seen a few times. The chain combines TRBV24-1 with TRBJ2-1, with D perhaps matching TRBD1 (6 bases). Trimming took 0 bases from V and 11 from J, leaving 7 bases between them. Per the germline V gene, CDR1 is KGHDR and CDR2 is SFDVKD. This CDR3 spans 12 amino acids. The DNA of the CDR3 is TGTGCCACCAGTGATTTGGGACAGCAGCAGTTCTTC. Translated, it gives CATSDLGQQQFF.

This clonotype was found many times. V usage is TRBV28 and J usage is TRBJ2-5, with a weak D call TRBD2 (5 bases). The germline V and J ends were trimmed by 4 bases and 0 bases, with 9 bases remaining between them. CDR1 is MDHEN, CDR2 SYDVKM, per germline. The CDR3 sequence is 14 residues long. The CDR3 here is CASSSRVYQETQYF. CDR3 nucleotide sequence: TGTGCCAGCAGTTCGCGGGTGTACCAAGAGACCCAGTACTTC.

The CDR3 reads CATSGVRTGTTGELFF. The CDR3 DNA is TGTGCCACCAGTGGTGTCCGGACAGGGACCACCGGGGAGCTGTTTTTT. The chain links TRBV24-1 to TRBJ2-2, with 8 bases matching TRBD1. The CDR3 totals 16 residues. The V gene end was trimmed by 5 bases and the J gene end by 4 bases; junction bases not matched to a gene: 8. The germline V gene encodes CDR1 KGHDR and CDR2 SFDVKD.

This chain connects TRBV10-2 to TRBJ2-3, with D perhaps TRBD2 (6 bases). Germline CDR1 is WSHSY and CDR2 is SAAADI. Trimming removed 1 base at V and 0 bases at J, with 11 bases between. The CDR3 has 16 amino acids. CDR3 coding DNA: TGCGCCAGCAGTGAGTTTTTAGCGGCTAGCACAGATACGCAGTATTTT. It yields the protein CASSEFLAASTDTQYF.

V and J are TRBV6-5 and TRBJ1-5, with D hard to call. Germline V gene lookup returns CDR1 MNHEY and CDR2 SVGAGI. The V gene lost 3 bases and the J gene lost 0 bases, with 9 bases spanning the gap. The CDR3 has 15 amino acids. The DNA for the CDR3 is TGTGCCAGCAGTTATGGGATTTATAGCAATCAGCCCCAGCATTTT. Encoded protein: CASSYGIYSNQPQHF.

This clonotype was counted at least ten times. This chain connects TRBV12-3 or TRBV12-4 to TRBJ2-2; D might be TRBD1 or TRBD2, each matching 5 bases. The CDR3 runs to 12 residues. The V end lost 4 bases, the J end lost 13 bases, and 13 bases lay between the germline ends. CDR3 in DNA: TGTGCCAGCAGTTCCTTAGGGGAGAGGCTGTTTTTT. Translated, it gives CASSSLGERLFF.

The rearrangement links TRBV2 to TRBJ2-7; D assignment may be TRBD1 or TRBD2 (5 bases each). The CDR3 length is 15 residues. Germline V gives CDR1 SNHLY, CDR2 FYNNEI. Between the trimmed V and J ends, which lost 7 bases and 1 base, there was a span of 17 bases. The DNA for the CDR3 is TGTGCCAGCATGAAGAGTGGGACGGGGTCCTACGAGCAGTACTTC. Translating gives CASMKSGTGSYEQYF.

This chain joins TRBV3-1 and TRBJ1-2; D not certain. The CDR3 is 14 amino acids. Germline CDR1 LGHDT, CDR2 YNNKEL (reference sequence). Between the trimmed V and J ends, which lost 4 bases and 2 bases, there was a span of 11 bases. The DNA of the CDR3 is TGTGCCAGCAGCCCCCTTGGAGAAAACTATGGCTACACCTTC. Translation gives CASSPLGENYGYTF. Filled out from reference TRBV3-1 and TRBJ1-2, the complete variable domain reads DTAVSQTPKYLVTQMGNDKSIKCEQNLGHDTMYWYKQDSKKFLKIMFSYNNKELIINETVPNRFSPKSPDKAHLNLHINSLELGDSAVYFCASSPLGENYGYTFGSGTRLTVV.